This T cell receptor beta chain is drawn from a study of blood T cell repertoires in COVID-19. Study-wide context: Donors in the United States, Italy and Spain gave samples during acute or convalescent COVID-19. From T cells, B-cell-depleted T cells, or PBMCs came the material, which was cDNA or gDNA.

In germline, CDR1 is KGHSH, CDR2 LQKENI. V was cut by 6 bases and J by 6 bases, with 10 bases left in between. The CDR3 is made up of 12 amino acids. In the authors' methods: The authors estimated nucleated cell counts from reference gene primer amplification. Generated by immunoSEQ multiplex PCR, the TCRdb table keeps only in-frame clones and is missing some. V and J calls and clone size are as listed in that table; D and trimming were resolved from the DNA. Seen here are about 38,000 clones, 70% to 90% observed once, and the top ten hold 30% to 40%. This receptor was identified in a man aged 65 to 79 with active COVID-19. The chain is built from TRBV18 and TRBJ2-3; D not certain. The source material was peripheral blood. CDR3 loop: CASSQIGDTQYF. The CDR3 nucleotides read TGTGCCAGCTCTCAGATCGGGGATACGCAGTATTTT. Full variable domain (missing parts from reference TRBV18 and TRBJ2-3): NAGVMQNPRHLVRRRGQEARLRCSPMKGHSHVYWYRQLPEEGLKFMVYLQKENIIDESGMPKERFSAEFPKEGPSILRIQQVVRGDSAAYFCASSQIGDTQYFGPGTRLTVL.